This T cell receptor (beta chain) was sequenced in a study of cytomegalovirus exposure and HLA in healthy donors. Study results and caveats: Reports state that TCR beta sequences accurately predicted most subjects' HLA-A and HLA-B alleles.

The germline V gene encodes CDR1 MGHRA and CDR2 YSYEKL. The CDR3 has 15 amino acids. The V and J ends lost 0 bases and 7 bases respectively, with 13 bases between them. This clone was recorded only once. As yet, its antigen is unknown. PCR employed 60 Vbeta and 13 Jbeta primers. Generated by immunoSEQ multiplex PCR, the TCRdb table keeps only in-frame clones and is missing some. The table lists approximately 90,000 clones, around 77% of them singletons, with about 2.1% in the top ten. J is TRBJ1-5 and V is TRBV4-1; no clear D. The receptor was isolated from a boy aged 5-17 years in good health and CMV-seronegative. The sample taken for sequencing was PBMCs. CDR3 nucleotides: TGCGCCAGCAGCCAAGAAGAGGGAAATTACCAGCCCCAGCATTTT. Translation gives CASSQEEGNYQPQHF.